The present TCR beta chain was sequenced within a study of T cell responses to AZD1222 COVID-19 vaccine. Study conclusions and caveats: Clonal diversity may have been underestimated, and the donors were mostly white British, with more females than males.

Here immunoSEQ multiplex PCR was the method, and the copy in TCRdb shows in-frame clones only, minus some. Altogether about 120,000 clones are present, 70% to 90% being singletons, with the ten largest covering more than 3%. CDR3 length: 13 residues. The V gene lost 7 bases and the J gene lost 10 bases, with 17 bases spanning the gap. Of note for this clone: Its antigen remains unidentified.

This material consisted of peripheral blood, taken on day 0 of AZD1222 vaccination. J is TRBJ2-1 and V is TRBV12-3 or TRBV12-4; D is possibly TRBD1 or TRBD2 (6 bases each). This receptor was obtained from an adult in good health. This CDR3 reads CASTPLGGSEQFF. CDR3 DNA sequence: TGTGCCAGCACCCCACTCGGGGGCAGCGAGCAGTTCTTC.